The clone carrying this T cell receptor beta chain was seen a few times. What it binds is unknown. This sample is part of a study of cytomegalovirus exposure and HLA in healthy donors. At the level of the study: A prior analysis found 117 million unique TCR beta sequences from 150 million to 200 million T cells. Findings and limits, study-wide: TCR beta chain V- and J-gene trimming was linked, in a later analysis, to a missense variant in DCLRE1C.

Germline CDR1 is SGHRS and CDR2 is YFSETQ. With 0 bases clipped from V and 0 bases from J, the junction kept 2 bases outside the gene matches. This CDR3 contains 17 residues. In the PCR, 60 Vbeta and 13 Jbeta primers were used. Profiling relied on immunoSEQ multiplex PCR, and the TCRdb table lists in-frame clones only, not all of them. The sample records about 150,000 clones, around three quarters being singletons. Healthy bone marrow donors formed the donor group. This TCR came from a woman between 40 and 50 years old in good health and CMV-seronegative. The chain couples TRBV5-1 to TRBJ2-1; 11 bases map to TRBD2. The sample comprised PBMCs. The CDR3 spells CASSLGLAGSSYNEQFF. CDR3 DNA sequence: TGCGCCAGCAGCTTGGGACTAGCGGGGAGCTCCTACAATGAGCAGTTCTTC.